This entry lists 26 T cell receptor beta chains sequenced from one sample in a study of T cell responses to AZD1222 COVID-19 vaccine. Assay used: immunoSEQ multiplex PCR; TCRdb lists only in-frame clones, some missing. Among roughly 200,000 clones listed, about 93% were seen once. The sequencing used peripheral blood, collected on day 0 of MenACWY control vaccination. Source of these receptors: an adult in good health.

This chain connects TRBV29-1 to TRBJ1-2; tentative D call: TRBD1 (5 bases). Germline CDR1 reads SQVTM; CDR2 reads ANQGSEA. The CDR3 runs 13 residues. V was cut by 1 base and J by 7 bases, with 13 bases left in between. For the CDR3, the DNA is TGCAGCGTTGAAGGGGGGAACGTCGGTGGCTACACCTTC. This gives the protein CSVEGGNVGGYTF.

CDR3 loop: CASSYSPGPYGYTF. Here the CDR3 DNA reads TGTGCCAGCAGTTACTCGCCAGGGCCTTATGGCTACACCTTC. The V gene is TRBV6-2 or TRBV6-3, the J gene TRBJ1-2; tentative D call: TRBD1 (5 bases). Germline CDR1 and CDR2: MNHEY and SVGEGT. Trimming removed 0 bases from V and 5 bases from J, with 10 bases in between. The CDR3 covers 14 residues.

V is TRBV6-5 and J is TRBJ2-4, with 7 bases identical to TRBD1. The CDR3 length is 13 residues. The germline CDR1 and CDR2 sequences are MNHEY and SVGAGI. With 6 bases clipped from V and 1 base from J, the junction kept 0 bases outside the gene matches. The CDR3 DNA follows: TGTGCCAGCAGGGACAGGGCCAAAAACATTCAGTACTTC. Its protein product is CASRDRAKNIQYF.

The rearrangement links TRBV7-9 to TRBJ1-5, with TRBD1 as a possible D gene (5 bases). This CDR3 is 14 amino acids long. V lost 6 bases, J lost 3 bases, and 12 bases lay in between. In germline, CDR1 is SEHNR, CDR2 FQNEAQ (reference sequence). CDR3 in DNA: TGTGCCAGCAGTCCCGACAGCGACAATCAGCCCCAGCATTTT. As protein: CASSPDSDNQPQHF.

The J gene is TRBJ1-1, the V gene TRBV19; 9 positions agree with TRBD1. The CDR3 runs to 13 residues. Trimming at V came to 6 bases and at J to 10 bases, leaving 9 bases not matched to a gene. CDR1 and CDR2 (germline): LNHDA, SQIVND (reference sequence). CDR3 nucleotides: TGTGCCAGTAGCCGGGACAGGGAAATTACAGCTTTCTTT. This gives the protein CASSRDREITAFF.

J is TRBJ1-6 and V is TRBV25-1; 7 bases line up with TRBD1. The trim removed 9 bases at V and 8 bases at J, leaving 7 bases unmatched. CDR1 MGHDK and CDR2 SYGVNS come from the germline V gene. The CDR3 consists of 13 residues. The CDR3 DNA reads as TGTGCCAGTAGACAGGGTCGGCATTCACCCCTCCACTTT. It yields the protein CASRQGRHSPLHF.

In the case of this clone: This sample includes further DNA sequences coding for the same CDR3. The V call is TRBV18, the J call TRBJ1-1; the D gene is possibly TRBD1 (5 bases). The ends were cut back, 6 bases at V and 1 base at J, with 9 bases in the middle. Germline lookup yields CDR1 KGHSH and CDR2 LQKENI. The CDR3 runs 13 residues. In DNA, the CDR3 is TGTGCCAGCTCGTCTGACAGGAACACTGAAGCTTTCTTT. Protein: CASSSDRNTEAFF.

V usage is TRBV5-1 and J usage is TRBJ2-2; D gene uncertain. Germline lookup yields CDR1 SGHRS and CDR2 YFSETQ. The CDR3 spans 11 residues. V lost 4 bases and J lost 4, with 2 bases in between. CDR3 amino acids: CASSRTGELFF. Written as DNA, the CDR3 is TGCGCCAGCAGCCGCACCGGGGAGCTGTTTTTT.

The gene calls are TRBV5-4 and TRBJ2-1, with D possibly matching TRBD2 (5 bases). Germline-derived CDR1 and CDR2 are SGHNT and YYREEE (reference sequence). The CDR3 spans 17 residues. V was trimmed by 0 bases and J by 7 bases, leaving 20 bases between them. The CDR3 here is CASSLESGVLSFNEQFF. For the CDR3, the DNA is TGTGCCAGCAGCTTGGAGAGCGGCGTACTTTCCTTTAATGAGCAGTTCTTC.

J is TRBJ1-2 and V is TRBV29-1; 7 bases line up with TRBD1. Germline V lookup: CDR1 SQVTM, CDR2 ANQGSEA. V was pared by 3 bases and J by 8 bases, with 12 bases of the junction left unmatched. The CDR3 is 14 amino acids. CDR3 protein: CSVEKGAYSGGYTF. The CDR3 DNA reads as TGCAGCGTTGAGAAGGGGGCCTACTCGGGAGGCTACACCTTC. Together with reference TRBV29-1 and TRBJ1-2, the CDR3 gives the full variable domain: SAVISQKPSRDICQRGTSLTIQCQVDSQVTMMFWYRQQPGQSLTLIATANQGSEATYESGFVIDKFPISRPNLTFSTLTVSNMSPEDSSIYLCSVEKGAYSGGYTFGSGTRLTVV.

The chain employs TRBV6-5 and TRBJ1-2; tentative D call: TRBD1 (5 bases). CDR1 and CDR2 from the germline V gene are MNHEY and SVGAGI. The CDR3 has 13 residues. Deletions cut 7 bases from V and 7 bases from J, with 16 bases between. For the CDR3, the DNA is TGTGCCAGCACGCGGGGCCAGGCGGGTGGCTACACCTTC. Its translation is CASTRGQAGGYTF.

CDR3 DNA: TGTGCCAGCAGCGCAGGTGGTTCACCCCTCCACTTT. This encodes CASSAGGSPLHF. The chain joins TRBV2 to TRBJ1-6; D unclear. The germline V and J ends were trimmed by 6 bases and 9 bases, with 9 bases remaining between them. From germline, CDR1 is SNHLY and CDR2 FYNNEI. The CDR3 loop spans 12 amino acids.

The chain uses TRBV19 and TRBJ2-6; 12 nucleotides match TRBD1. Looked up from germline, CDR1 is LNHDA and CDR2 is SQIVND (reference sequence). The CDR3 consists of 15 residues. V was clipped by 6 bases and J by 8 bases; unmatched bases: 5. The CDR3 sequence is CASSDGTGGPNVLTF. The CDR3 nucleotides read TGTGCCAGTAGCGATGGGACAGGGGGCCCCAACGTCCTGACTTTC.

This clone showed up just once. The CDR3 reads CASSHAGRNTEAFF. The DNA of the CDR3 is TGTGCCAGCAGCCACGCGGGACGAAACACTGAAGCTTTCTTT. The chain carries TRBV14 and TRBJ1-1; maybe TRBD1 (5 bases). Germline V CDR1 and CDR2: SGHDN, FVKESK. Trimming left V 3 bases short and J 2 bases short, with 10 bases between. The CDR3 runs 14 residues.

The CDR3 bases are TGTGCCAGCAGCCTTCGTGGAGGGGGTGTTGGAAAACTGTTTTTT. Its translation: CASSLRGGGVGKLFF. V usage is TRBV5-6 and J usage is TRBJ1-4; weak D call: TRBD1 (6 bases). Germline assignment: CDR1 SGHDT and CDR2 YYEEEE. Trimming removed 4 bases at V and 10 bases at J, with 20 bases between. This CDR3 has 15 residues.

The J gene is TRBJ1-3, the V gene TRBV29-1, with D unclear. V dropped 0 bases and J dropped 8 bases, with 14 bases sitting between them. Germline lookup yields CDR1 SQVTM and CDR2 ANQGSEA. The CDR3 runs to 14 residues. DNA of the CDR3: TGCAGCGTTGAAGACCCGCAAGGACCCCACACCATATATTTT. It yields the protein CSVEDPQGPHTIYF.

The genes are TRBV15 and TRBJ1-1; D call uncertain. There are 14 residues in the CDR3. Germline V lookup: CDR1 LNHNV, CDR2 YYDKDF (reference sequence). V was clipped by 0 bases and J by 10 bases, with 15 bases between them. The CDR3 is CATSRDHVDTRAFF. For the CDR3, the DNA is TGTGCCACCAGCAGAGATCACGTGGATACTCGAGCTTTCTTT.

The V gene is TRBV5-4, the J gene TRBJ1-2, with D maybe TRBD1 (5 bases). The length of the CDR3 is 15 residues. V was pared by 3 bases and J by 4 bases, with 16 bases between. CDR1 and CDR2 from the germline V gene are SGHNT and YYREEE (reference sequence). This CDR3 reads CASSSGTRQIYGYTF. The CDR3 DNA reads as TGTGCCAGCAGCTCAGGGACTCGACAGATCTATGGCTACACCTTC.

The rearrangement uses TRBV19 and TRBJ2-5; TRBD1 matches at 8 bases. From germline, CDR1 is LNHDA and CDR2 SQIVND (reference sequence). The ends lost 4 bases at V and 2 bases at J; junction bases unmatched: 9. The CDR3 extends over 16 amino acids. CDR3 sequence: CASSTGQGLVQETQYF. Written as DNA, the CDR3 is TGTGCCAGTAGTACCGGACAGGGTCTCGTACAAGAGACCCAGTACTTC. Drawing the rest from reference TRBV19 and TRBJ2-5, the complete variable domain is DGGITQSPKYLFRKEGQNVTLSCEQNLNHDAMYWYRQDPGQGLRLIYYSQIVNDFQKGDIAEGYSVSREKKESFPLTVTSAQKNPTAFYLCASSTGQGLVQETQYFGPGTRLLVL.

The V gene is TRBV19, the J gene TRBJ2-1; 7 bases are a match to TRBD1. From germline, CDR1 is LNHDA and CDR2 SQIVND (reference sequence). The CDR3 covers 15 residues. The ends lost 6 bases at V and 10 bases at J; junction bases unmatched: 15. In nucleotides, the CDR3 is TGTGCCAGTAGCGGGCGGACAGGTATCTTAGGGGAGCAGTTCTTC. It encodes CASSGRTGILGEQFF.

J is TRBJ2-5 and V is TRBV3-1 (or the pseudogene TRBV3-2); 12 positions agree with TRBD2. J was trimmed by 5 bases and V by 1 base; bases with no gene match: 5. The length of the CDR3 is 16 residues. Germline CDR1 LGHDT, CDR2 YNNKEL (reference sequence). The DNA of the CDR3 is TGTGCCAGCAGCCAAGGGCTAGCGGGGGGGCAGGAGACCCAGTACTTC. This translates into CASSQGLAGGQETQYF.

The gene calls are TRBV5-6 and TRBJ1-1, with a possible D match to TRBD1 (6 bases). From germline, CDR1 is SGHDT and CDR2 YYEEEE. V was pared by 7 bases and J by 4 bases, with 14 bases between. The CDR3 totals 13 residues. The CDR3 DNA reads as TGTGCCAGCCGCCTCCGGGGGGCCACTGAAGCTTTCTTT. The encoded protein is CASRLRGATEAFF.

This chain links TRBV19 with TRBJ2-3, with TRBD2 identical over 13 bases. The V gene end was trimmed by 2 bases and the J gene end by 6 bases; junction bases not matched to a gene: 8. The V gene's germline CDR1 is LNHDA and CDR2 SQIVND (reference sequence). CDR3 size: 17 residues. The CDR3 region is CASSIPTSGGPRDTQYF. CDR3 nucleotides: TGTGCCAGTAGTATACCGACTAGCGGGGGGCCGCGGGATACGCAGTATTTT.

The V call is TRBV19, the J call TRBJ1-1, with no clear D. This CDR3 region has 14 residues. V was clipped by 2 bases and J by 1 base, with 8 bases between them. Looked up from germline, CDR1 is LNHDA and CDR2 is SQIVND (reference sequence). CDR3 DNA sequence: TGTGCCAGTAGTATAAAGTTGTCGAACACTGAAGCTTTCTTT. Encoded protein: CASSIKLSNTEAFF.

This rearrangement joins TRBV12-3 or TRBV12-4 to TRBJ1-2; no clear D. Trimming took off 1 base at V and 5 bases at J, with 5 bases between the two ends. The CDR3 has 12 amino acids. CDR3 loop: CASSLGQYGYTF. The DNA for the CDR3 is TGTGCCAGCAGTTTAGGGCAGTATGGCTACACCTTC.

This chain links TRBV2 with TRBJ1-5, with D possibly being TRBD1 (6 bases). Germline-derived CDR1 and CDR2 are SNHLY and FYNNEI. CDR3 length: 13 residues. Trimming removed 7 bases at V and 9 bases at J, with 16 bases between. The CDR3: CASNRQEQGPQHF. Here the CDR3 DNA reads TGTGCCAGCAATCGACAGGAGCAGGGGCCCCAGCATTTT.